The clone carrying this TCR beta chain was detected a few times. Its antigen is unknown. The data are from a study of T cells in Graves' hyperthyroidism and ophthalmopathy. CDR1 is LNHDA, CDR2 SQIVND, per germline (reference sequence). CDR3 length: 15 residues. V gave up 6 bases and J gave up 6 bases; unmatched junction bases: 7. Researchers amplified the TCR beta CDR3 regions from RNA transcripts. The TCR CDR3 first-round RT-PCR relied on the HTBI primer set. TCRdb re-called the multiplex PCR reads through MiXCR, storing one row per CDR3 protein. The top ten hold less than 85% of the sample, which has under 400,000 distinct CDR3 sequences, 20% to 30% seen once. General study findings and limits: Prediction of ophthalmopathy progression came a median roughly 6.4 months pre-onset. Among clonotypes expanded in thyroid above 0.001, most were also found in blood.

Newly diagnosed patients aged 18 to 65 had hyperthyroidism of under 2 months' duration. The PBMCs were taken from around 9 ml of fresh peripheral blood. This TCR was recovered from a man in his forties or fifties with Graves' hyperthyroidism. The V call is TRBV19, the J call TRBJ2-3, with 12 bases aligning to TRBD2. The sequenced sample was blood. The CDR3 spells CASRVTSGSGDTQYF. DNA for the CDR3: TGTGCCAGTAGAGTGACTAGCGGGAGTGGGGATACGCAGTATTTT.